This T cell receptor (beta chain) was captured in a study of cytomegalovirus exposure and HLA in healthy donors. Study in general: Of all 400 or so donors who were genotyped, about 84% belonged to the Caucasian-associated ancestry cluster.

Concerning this clone: Its cognate antigen is unknown.

Trimming took off 5 bases at V and 5 bases at J, with 16 bases between the two ends. This CDR3 comprises 16 residues. Germline V gene sequence: CDR1 LNHDA, CDR2 SQIVND (reference sequence). The study's findings and limits: About 87% or about 30% of the time was how often most TCR beta V segments were productive, according to an earlier analysis.

Healthy bone marrow donors made up the cohort. The study ran its PCR with 60 Vbeta and 13 Jbeta primers. Generated by immunoSEQ multiplex PCR, the TCRdb table keeps only in-frame clones and is missing some. The sample contains 150,000 to 200,000 clones, roughly 80% of which appear only once. The gene calls are TRBV19 and TRBJ1-6; D uncertain. The receptor comes from a male donor in good health and CMV-seropositive. The specimen was PBMCs. CDR3 DNA: TGTGCCAGTAGTCCCCGTACGGGGTTGGATAATTCACCCCTCCACTTT. Residues: CASSPRTGLDNSPLHF.